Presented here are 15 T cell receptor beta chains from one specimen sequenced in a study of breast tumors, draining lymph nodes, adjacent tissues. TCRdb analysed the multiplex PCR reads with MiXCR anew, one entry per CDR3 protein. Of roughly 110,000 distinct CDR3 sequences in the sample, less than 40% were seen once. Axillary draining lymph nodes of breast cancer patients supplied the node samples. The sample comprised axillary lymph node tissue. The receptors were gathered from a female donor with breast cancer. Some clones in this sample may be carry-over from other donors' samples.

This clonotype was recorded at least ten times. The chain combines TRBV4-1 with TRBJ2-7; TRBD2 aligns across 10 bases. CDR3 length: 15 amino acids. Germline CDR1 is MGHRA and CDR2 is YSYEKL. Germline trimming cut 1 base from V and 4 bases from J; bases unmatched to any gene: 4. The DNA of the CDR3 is TGCGCCAGCAGCCAAGGTGCTAGCGGGAGTTACGAGCAGTACTTC. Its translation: CASSQGASGSYEQYF.

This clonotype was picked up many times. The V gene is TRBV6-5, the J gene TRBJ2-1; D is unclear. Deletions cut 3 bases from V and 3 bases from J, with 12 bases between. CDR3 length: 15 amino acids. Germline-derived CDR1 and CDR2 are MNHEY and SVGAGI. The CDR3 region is CASSYTTTYYNEQFF. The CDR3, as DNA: TGTGCCAGCAGTTATACAACGACCTACTACAATGAGCAGTTCTTC.

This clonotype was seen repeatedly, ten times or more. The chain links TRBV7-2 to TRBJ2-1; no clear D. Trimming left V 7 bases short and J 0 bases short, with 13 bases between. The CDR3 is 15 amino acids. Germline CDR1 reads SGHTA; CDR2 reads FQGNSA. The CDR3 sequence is CASIQWVSSYNEQFF. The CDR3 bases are TGTGCCAGCATCCAATGGGTTAGCTCCTACAATGAGCAGTTCTTC.

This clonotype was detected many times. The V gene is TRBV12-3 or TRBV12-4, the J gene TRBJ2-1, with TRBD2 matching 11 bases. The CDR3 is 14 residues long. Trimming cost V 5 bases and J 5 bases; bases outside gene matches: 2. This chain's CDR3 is CASSTSGSNNEQFF. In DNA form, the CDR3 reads TGTGCCAGCAGTACTAGCGGGAGCAACAATGAGCAGTTCTTC.

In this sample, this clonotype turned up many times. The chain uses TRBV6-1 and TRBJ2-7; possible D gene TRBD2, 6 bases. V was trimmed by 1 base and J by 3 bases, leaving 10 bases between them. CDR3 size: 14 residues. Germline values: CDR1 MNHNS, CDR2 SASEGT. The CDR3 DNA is TGTGCCAGCAGTGAAGGCGGGGTGCGCTACGAGCAGTACTTC. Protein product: CASSEGGVRYEQYF.

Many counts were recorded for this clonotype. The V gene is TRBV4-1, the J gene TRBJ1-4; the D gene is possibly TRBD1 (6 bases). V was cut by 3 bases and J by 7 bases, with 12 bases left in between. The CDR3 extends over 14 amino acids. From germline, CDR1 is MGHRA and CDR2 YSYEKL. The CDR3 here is CASSQEQGGEKLFF. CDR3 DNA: TGCGCCAGCAGCCAGGAACAGGGAGGTGAAAAACTGTTTTTT.

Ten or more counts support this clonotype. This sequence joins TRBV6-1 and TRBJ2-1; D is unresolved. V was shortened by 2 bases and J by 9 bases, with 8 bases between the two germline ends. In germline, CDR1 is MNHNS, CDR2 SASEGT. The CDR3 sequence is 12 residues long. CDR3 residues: CASSEWQTEQFF. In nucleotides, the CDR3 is TGTGCCAGCAGTGAATGGCAAACTGAGCAGTTCTTC.

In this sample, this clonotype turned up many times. The CDR3 protein is CASSARAGTYGYTF. The CDR3 region has the DNA TGTGCCAGCAGTGCCAGGGCTGGCACCTATGGCTACACCTTC. The V and J genes are TRBV2 and TRBJ1-2, with D maybe TRBD1 (5 bases). Trimming took 4 bases from V and 4 from J, leaving 13 bases between them. The germline V gene encodes CDR1 SNHLY and CDR2 FYNNEI. The CDR3 is 14 amino acids. Looking up the rest from reference TRBV2 and TRBJ1-2 gives the full variable domain: EPEVTQTPSHQVTQMGQEVILRCVPISNHLYFYWYRQILGQKVEFLVSFYNNEISEKSEIFDDQFSVERPDGSNFTLKIRSTKLEDSAMYFCASSARAGTYGYTFGSGTRLTVV.

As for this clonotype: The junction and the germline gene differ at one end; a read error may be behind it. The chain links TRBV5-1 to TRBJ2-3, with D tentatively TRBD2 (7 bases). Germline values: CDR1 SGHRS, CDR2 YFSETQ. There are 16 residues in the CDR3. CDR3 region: CASSFLGGAGTDTQYF. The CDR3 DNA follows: TGTGCCAGCAGCTTCTTAGGGGGGGCCGGCACAGATACGCAGTATTTT.

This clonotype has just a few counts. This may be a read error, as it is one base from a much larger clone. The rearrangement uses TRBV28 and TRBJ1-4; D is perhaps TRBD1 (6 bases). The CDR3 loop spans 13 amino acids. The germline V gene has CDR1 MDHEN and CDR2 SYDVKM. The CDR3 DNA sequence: TGTGCCTCGAGAGTGACAGGAGATGAAAAACTGCTTTTT. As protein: CASRVTGDEKLLF.

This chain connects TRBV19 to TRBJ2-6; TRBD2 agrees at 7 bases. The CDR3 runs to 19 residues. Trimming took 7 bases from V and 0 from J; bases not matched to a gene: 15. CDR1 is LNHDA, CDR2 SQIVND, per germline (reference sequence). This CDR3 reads CASTRGSAGLCSGANVLTF. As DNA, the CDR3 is TGTGCCAGTACGCGGGGGAGTGCCGGGCTGTGCTCTGGGGCCAACGTCCTGACTTTC.

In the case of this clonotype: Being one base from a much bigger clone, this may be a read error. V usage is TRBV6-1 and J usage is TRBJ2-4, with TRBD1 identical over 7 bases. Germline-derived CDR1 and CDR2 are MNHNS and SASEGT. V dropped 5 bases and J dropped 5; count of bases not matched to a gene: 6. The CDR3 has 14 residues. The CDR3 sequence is CASSHLTGENIQYF. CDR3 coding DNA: TGTGCCAGCAGTCACCTAACAGGGGAAAACATTCAGTACTTC.

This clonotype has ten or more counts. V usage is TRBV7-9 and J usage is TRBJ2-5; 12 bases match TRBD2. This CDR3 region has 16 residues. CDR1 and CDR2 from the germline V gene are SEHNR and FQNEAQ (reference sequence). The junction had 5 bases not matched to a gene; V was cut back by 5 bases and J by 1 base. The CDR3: CASSQGLAGPQETQYF. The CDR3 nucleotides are TGTGCCAGCAGCCAAGGACTAGCGGGACCCCAAGAGACCCAGTACTTC.

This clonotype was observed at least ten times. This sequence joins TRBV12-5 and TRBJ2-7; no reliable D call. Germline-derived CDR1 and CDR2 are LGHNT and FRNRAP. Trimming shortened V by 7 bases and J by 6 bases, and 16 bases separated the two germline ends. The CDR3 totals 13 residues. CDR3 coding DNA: TGTGCTAGTGCCCGCTGGCCGCCGGGCGAGCAGTACTTC. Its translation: CASARWPPGEQYF.

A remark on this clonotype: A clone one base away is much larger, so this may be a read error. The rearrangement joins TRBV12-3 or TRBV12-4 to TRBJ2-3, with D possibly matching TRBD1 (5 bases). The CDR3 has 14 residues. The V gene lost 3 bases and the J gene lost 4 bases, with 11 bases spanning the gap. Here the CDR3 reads CASSFSQGADTQYF. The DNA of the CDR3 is TGTGCCAGCAGTTTCTCGCAGGGCGCAGATACGCAGTATTTT.